These T cell receptor beta chains were read from a single sample in a study of metastatic and nonmetastatic thyroid tumors. TCRdb ran MiXCR on the PCR reads. This table holds tens of thousands of clones, about 12% found once. The specimen was blood. The source is a female donor with papillary thyroid cancer or a benign thyroid nodule (not recorded which). Some clones in this sample may be carry-over from other donors' samples. The CDR3 runs from the conserved cysteine through the conserved F or W. Each record gives: V gene, D gene, clone size, J gene, CDR3 DNA, CDR3 protein. A D gene is named only where the DNA matches it firmly. Size is stated for part of the rows, as once, few or many counts, or as a class when the clone is expanded.

TRBV7-2	TRBD1	many	TRBJ2-7	TGTGCCAGCAGCTTAGACTCCGGGACAGGGTATGAGCAGTACTTC	CASSLDSGTGYEQYF
TRBV11-2	-	many	TRBJ1-1	TGTGCCAGCAGCTTAGTGGTAGGGACTGAAGCTTTCTTT	CASSLVVGTEAFF
TRBV7-6	-	many	TRBJ2-1	TGTGCCAGCAGTAAGGAGTGGGGCAATGAGCAGTTCTTC	CASSKEWGNEQFF
TRBV20-1	TRBD2	many	TRBJ2-7	TGCAGTGTTTTACTAGCGTCCTACGAGCAGTACTTC	CSVLLASYEQYF
TRBV18	-	-	TRBJ2-1	TGTTCCAGCTCACCAAACCCTTCCAGTTGTGAGCAGTTCTTC	CSSSPNPSSCEQFF
TRBV2	-	-	TRBJ2-2	TGTGCCAGCAGCCTTTTAGCTAGAGAGGACACCGGGGAGCTGTTTTTT	CASSLLAREDTGELFF
TRBV19	-	many	TRBJ1-1	TGTGCCAGTAGTATATGGGGGCTGGAAACTGAAGCTTTCTTT	CASSIWGLETEAFF
TRBV6-1	-	few	TRBJ2-1	TGTGCCGTTGACACATACAATGAGCAGTTCTTC	CAVDTYNEQFF
TRBV12-5	TRBD1	many	TRBJ2-3	TGTGCTAGTGGTCCGGGACAGGGGATAGATACGCAGTATTTT	CASGPGQGIDTQYF
TRBV11-2	-	-	TRBJ1-5	TGTGCCAGTAGGACAGAGGTGGTTCTGGGGAATCATCCCCAGCATTTT	CASRTEVVLGNHPQHF
TRBV24-1	-	few	TRBJ1-2	TGTGCCACCAGTGATCCCAACCTAGGACCCAAAGATGGCTACACCTTC	CATSDPNLGPKDGYTF
TRBV25-1	TRBD1	many	TRBJ2-1	TGTGCCAGCAGGACAGGGGGCTCCTACAATGAGCAGTTCTTC	CASRTGGSYNEQFF
TRBV6-6	TRBD2	many	TRBJ2-1	TGTGCCAGCAGTTACTCGTTCACTAGCGGGAAGCATGAGCAGTTCTTC	CASSYSFTSGKHEQFF
TRBV28	TRBD1	many	TRBJ1-3	TGTGCCAGCAGTCCAACAGGGGCCTCTGGAAACACCATATATTTT	CASSPTGASGNTIYF
TRBV27	-	-	TRBJ2-3	TGTGCCAGCAAGACCTCCGGGACGGATACGCAGTATTTT	CASKTSGTDTQYF
TRBV9	-	many	TRBJ2-7	TGTGCCAGCAGCGTACCCGACGGGATCTCCTACGAGCAGTACTTC	CASSVPDGISYEQYF
TRBV14	TRBD2	many	TRBJ2-2	TGTGCCAGCAGTCGATCTAGCGGGAGGGACCCCGGGGAGCTGTTTTTT	CASSRSSGRDPGELFF
TRBV11-1	-	many	TRBJ2-2	TGTGCCAGCAGCCCCTGGACAGTGAACACCGGGGAGCTGTTTTTT	CASSPWTVNTGELFF
TRBV7-9	-	-	TRBJ2-7	TGTGCCAGCATCTTGCACAGAACCTACGAGCAGTACTTC	CASILHRTYEQYF
TRBV28	-	many	TRBJ2-1	TGTGCCAGCAGTTTCAGGAGCAATGAGCAGTTCTTC	CASSFRSNEQFF
TRBV5-1	TRBD2	many	TRBJ2-5	TGCGCCAGCAGCTTGGCGGAGGGGCGGGGGTACCAAGAGACCCAGTACTTC	CASSLAEGRGYQETQYF
TRBV13	-	many	TRBJ2-7	TGTGCCAGCAGCTTAGGACCCGGAGAGCAGTACTTC	CASSLGPGEQYF
TRBV7-2	-	many	TRBJ2-5	TGTGCCAGCAGCTTAATTTTGCGGACCCAGTACTTC	CASSLILRTQYF
TRBV6-1	TRBD2	many	TRBJ2-3	TGTGCCAGCAAGCCGGGACTAGCGGGAGGAACAGATACGCAGTATTTT	CASKPGLAGGTDTQYF
TRBV20-1	-	many	TRBJ1-2	TGCAGTGCCACGACCCCCGGAACCCTCTCTAACTATGGCTACACCTTC	CSATTPGTLSNYGYTF
TRBV7-2	-	many	TRBJ2-7	TGTGCCAGCAGCTTAGGGACCGGCTACGAGCAGTACTTC	CASSLGTGYEQYF
TRBV5-1	-	many	TRBJ1-1	TGCGCCAGCAGCTTTCAGGGAGTCACTGAAGCTTTCTTT	CASSFQGVTEAFF
TRBV20-1	-	many	TRBJ2-1	TGCAGTGCTAGTGGGGACTTCAATGAGCAGTTCTTC	CSASGDFNEQFF
TRBV24-1	-	many	TRBJ1-5	TGTGCCACCAGTCCCTCAGGGGTGGCTCAGCCCCAGCATTTT	CATSPSGVAQPQHF
TRBV7-9	TRBD1	-	TRBJ1-6	TGTGCCAGCAGCGTAGGACAGGGGTTGCAATCACCCCTCCACTTT	CASSVGQGLQSPLHF
TRBV15	-	many	TRBJ2-1	TGTGCCACCAGCAGAGATTTAGTTCCCAGCAATGAGCAGTTCTTC	CATSRDLVPSNEQFF
TRBV9	-	many	TRBJ1-3	TGTGCCAGCAGCGTATGGGGGGAGGGTACTGGAAACACCATATATTTT	CASSVWGEGTGNTIYF
TRBV20-1	-	many	TRBJ2-2	TGCAGTGCTAGGGGGACGAACACCGGGGAGCTGTTTTTT	CSARGTNTGELFF
TRBV27	-	few	TRBJ1-6	TGTGCCAGCAGTTTCTCCCGGAGGGGAAACTATAATTCACCCCTCCACTTT	CASSFSRRGNYNSPLHF
TRBV5-1	-	many	TRBJ2-3	TGCGCCAGCAGCTCCCTGTTTGGAGGATCCACAGATACGCAGTATTTT	CASSSLFGGSTDTQYF
TRBV7-2	-	many	TRBJ1-2	TGTGCCAGCAGCCCTCCGGGCAGGGATTACTATGGCTACACCTTC	CASSPPGRDYYGYTF
TRBV5-5	-	many	TRBJ2-7	TGTGCCAGCAGGGCCGGGACAACCTCCTACGAGCAGTACTTC	CASRAGTTSYEQYF
TRBV9	-	many	TRBJ2-1	TGTGCCAGCAGCGTAGCACAATTCTCCTACAATGAGCAGTTCTTC	CASSVAQFSYNEQFF
TRBV5-6	TRBD1	many	TRBJ1-2	TGTGCCAGCAGGGCAGGGGGACCCTATGGCTACACCTTC	CASRAGGPYGYTF
TRBV30	-	many	TRBJ1-2	TGTGCCTGGAATCTGAGGGCTGGCTATGGCTACACCTTC	CAWNLRAGYGYTF
TRBV28	TRBD1	-	TRBJ1-2	TGTGCCAGCAGTACCTGGACAGGGAGTAACTATGGCTACACCTTC	CASSTWTGSNYGYTF
TRBV28	-	many	TRBJ2-7	TGTGCCAGCAGTTTGTCCCCCCCCGGCTCCTACGAGCAGTACTTC	CASSLSPPGSYEQYF